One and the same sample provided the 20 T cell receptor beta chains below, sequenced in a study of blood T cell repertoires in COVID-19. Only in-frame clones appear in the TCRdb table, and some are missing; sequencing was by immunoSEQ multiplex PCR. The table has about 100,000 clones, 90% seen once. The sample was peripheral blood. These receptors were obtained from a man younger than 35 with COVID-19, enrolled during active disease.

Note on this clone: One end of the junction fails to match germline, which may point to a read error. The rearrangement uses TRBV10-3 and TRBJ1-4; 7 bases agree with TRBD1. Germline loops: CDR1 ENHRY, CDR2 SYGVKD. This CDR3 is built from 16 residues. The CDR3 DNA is TGTGCCATCAGTGAGTCAAAAGGAGGGGGCGATGAAAAACTGCTTTTT. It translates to CAISESKGGGDEKLLF.

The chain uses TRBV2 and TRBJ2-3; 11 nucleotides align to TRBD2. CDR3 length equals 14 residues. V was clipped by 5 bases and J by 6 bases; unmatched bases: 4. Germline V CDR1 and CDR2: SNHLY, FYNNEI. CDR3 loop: CASSPWTSGDTQYF. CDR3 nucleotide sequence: TGTGCCAGCAGTCCGTGGACTAGCGGGGATACGCAGTATTTT.

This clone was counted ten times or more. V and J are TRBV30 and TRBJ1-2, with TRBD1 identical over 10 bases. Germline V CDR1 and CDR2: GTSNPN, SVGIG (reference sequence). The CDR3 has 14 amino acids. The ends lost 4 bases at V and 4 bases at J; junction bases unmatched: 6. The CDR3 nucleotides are TGTGCCTGGACCCTGACAGGGGGCAGCTATGGCTACACCTTC. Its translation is CAWTLTGGSYGYTF.

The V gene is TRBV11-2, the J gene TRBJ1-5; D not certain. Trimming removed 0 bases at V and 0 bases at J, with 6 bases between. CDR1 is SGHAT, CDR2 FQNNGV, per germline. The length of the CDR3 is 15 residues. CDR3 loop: CASSLEYSSNQPQHF. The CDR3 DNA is TGTGCCAGCAGCTTAGAATACAGTAGCAATCAGCCCCAGCATTTT.

The CDR3 spells CASRMEGRSYNSPLHF. Written as DNA, the CDR3 is TGTGCCAGCAGAATGGAGGGAAGGTCCTATAATTCACCCCTCCACTTT. The chain combines TRBV27 with TRBJ1-6, with D unclear. From germline, CDR1 is MNHEY and CDR2 SMNVEV (reference sequence). The CDR3 totals 16 residues. The V and J ends lost 6 bases and 1 base respectively, with 13 bases between them.

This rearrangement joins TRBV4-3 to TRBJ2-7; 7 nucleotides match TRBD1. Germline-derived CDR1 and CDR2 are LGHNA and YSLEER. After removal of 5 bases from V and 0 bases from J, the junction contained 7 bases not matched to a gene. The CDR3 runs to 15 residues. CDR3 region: CASSFLRDSSYEQYF. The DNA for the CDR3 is TGCGCCAGCAGCTTTCTCAGGGACAGCTCCTACGAGCAGTACTTC.

CDR3 amino acids: CASSSGQEGSEQYF. Here the CDR3 DNA reads TGTGCCAGCAGTTCCGGACAGGAGGGGAGCGAGCAGTACTTC. The V gene is TRBV28, the J gene TRBJ2-7; TRBD1 might be the D (7 bases). Germline loops: CDR1 MDHEN, CDR2 SYDVKM. Deletions cut 4 bases from V and 6 bases from J, with 16 bases between. CDR3 length equals 14 residues.

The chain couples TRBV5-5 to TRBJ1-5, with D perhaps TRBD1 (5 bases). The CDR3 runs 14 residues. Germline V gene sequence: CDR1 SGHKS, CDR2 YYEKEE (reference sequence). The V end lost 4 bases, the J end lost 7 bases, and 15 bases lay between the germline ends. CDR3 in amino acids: CASSTQAEIQPQHF. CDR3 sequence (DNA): TGTGCCAGCAGCACACAGGCTGAGATACAGCCCCAGCATTTT.

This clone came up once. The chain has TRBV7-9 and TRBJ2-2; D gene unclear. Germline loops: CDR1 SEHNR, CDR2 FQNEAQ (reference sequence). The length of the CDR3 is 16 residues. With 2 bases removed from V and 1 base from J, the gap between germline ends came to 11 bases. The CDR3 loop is CASSLSLDLNTGELFF. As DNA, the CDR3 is TGTGCCAGCAGCTTATCCCTAGACTTGAACACCGGGGAGCTGTTTTTT.

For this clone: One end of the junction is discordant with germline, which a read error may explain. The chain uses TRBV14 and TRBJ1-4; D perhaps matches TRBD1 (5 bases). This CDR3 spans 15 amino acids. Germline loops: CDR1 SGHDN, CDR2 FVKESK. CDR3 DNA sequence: TGTGCCAGCAGCGAGGACACTATTGATATTGAAAAACTGCTTTTT. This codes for CASSEDTIDIEKLLF.

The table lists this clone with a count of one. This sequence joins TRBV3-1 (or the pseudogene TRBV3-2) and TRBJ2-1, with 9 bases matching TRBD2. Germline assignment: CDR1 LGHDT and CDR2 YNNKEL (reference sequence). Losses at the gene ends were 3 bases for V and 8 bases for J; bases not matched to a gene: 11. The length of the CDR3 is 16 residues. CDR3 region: CASSHPSGTSWDEQFF. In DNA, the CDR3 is TGTGCCAGCAGCCATCCCTCCGGGACTAGCTGGGATGAGCAGTTCTTC.

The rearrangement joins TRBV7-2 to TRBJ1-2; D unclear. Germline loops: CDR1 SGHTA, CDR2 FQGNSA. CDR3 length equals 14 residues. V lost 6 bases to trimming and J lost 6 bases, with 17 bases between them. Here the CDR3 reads CASSFRVSSDGYTF. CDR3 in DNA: TGTGCCAGCAGTTTCCGGGTTTCTAGCGATGGCTACACCTTC.

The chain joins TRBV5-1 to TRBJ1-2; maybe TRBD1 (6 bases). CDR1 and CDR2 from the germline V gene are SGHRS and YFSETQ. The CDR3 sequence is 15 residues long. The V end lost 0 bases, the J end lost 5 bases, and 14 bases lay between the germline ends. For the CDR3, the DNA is TGCGCCAGCAGCTTGGCGAGGGGGTCCCAATATGGCTACACCTTC. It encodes CASSLARGSQYGYTF.

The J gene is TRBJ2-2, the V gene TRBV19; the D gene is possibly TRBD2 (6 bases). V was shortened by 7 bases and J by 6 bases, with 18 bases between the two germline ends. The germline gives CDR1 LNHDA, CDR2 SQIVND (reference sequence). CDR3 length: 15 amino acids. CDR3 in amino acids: CASTSPTRVAGELFF. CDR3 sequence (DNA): TGTGCCAGTACCTCGCCGACTAGAGTGGCCGGGGAGCTGTTTTTT.

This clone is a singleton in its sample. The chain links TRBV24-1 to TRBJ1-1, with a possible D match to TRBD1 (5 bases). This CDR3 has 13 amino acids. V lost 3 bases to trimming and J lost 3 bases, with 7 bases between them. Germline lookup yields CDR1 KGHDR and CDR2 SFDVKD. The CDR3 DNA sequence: TGTGCCACCAGTGATATGGGGCACACTGAAGCTTTCTTT. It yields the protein CATSDMGHTEAFF.

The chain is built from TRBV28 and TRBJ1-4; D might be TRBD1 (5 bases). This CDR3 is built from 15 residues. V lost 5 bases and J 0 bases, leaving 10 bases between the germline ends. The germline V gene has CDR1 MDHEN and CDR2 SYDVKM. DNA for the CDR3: TGTGCCAGCAGTATAGCAGGGACAACTAATGAAAAACTGTTTTTT. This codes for CASSIAGTTNEKLFF. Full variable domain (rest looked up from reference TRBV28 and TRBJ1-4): DVKVTQSSRYLVKRTGEKVFLECVQDMDHENMFWYRQDPGLGLRLIYFSYDVKMKEKGDIPEGYSVSREKKERFSLILESASTNQTSMYLCASSIAGTTNEKLFFGSGTQLSVL.

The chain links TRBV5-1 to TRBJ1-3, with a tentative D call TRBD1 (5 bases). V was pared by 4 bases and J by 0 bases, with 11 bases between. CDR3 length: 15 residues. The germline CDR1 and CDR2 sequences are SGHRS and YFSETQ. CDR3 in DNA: TGCGCCAGCAGCCCGTGGACACGCTCTGGAAACACCATATATTTT. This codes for CASSPWTRSGNTIYF.

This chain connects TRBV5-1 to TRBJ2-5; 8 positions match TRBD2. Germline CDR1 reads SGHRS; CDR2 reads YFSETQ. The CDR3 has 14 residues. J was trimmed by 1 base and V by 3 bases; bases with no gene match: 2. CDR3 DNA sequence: TGCGCCAGCAGCTCGACTAGCGCCCAAGAGACCCAGTACTTC. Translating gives CASSSTSAQETQYF.

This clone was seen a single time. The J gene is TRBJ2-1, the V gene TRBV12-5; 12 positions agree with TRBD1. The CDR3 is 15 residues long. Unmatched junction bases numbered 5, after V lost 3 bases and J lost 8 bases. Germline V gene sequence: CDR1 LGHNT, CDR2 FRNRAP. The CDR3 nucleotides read TGTGCTAGTGGTTTCCCGGGACAGGGGGCCGATGAGCAGTTCTTC. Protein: CASGFPGQGADEQFF. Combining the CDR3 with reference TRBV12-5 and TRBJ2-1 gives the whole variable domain DARVTQTPRHKVTEMGQEVTMRCQPILGHNTVFWYRQTMMQGLELLAYFRNRAPLDDSGMPKDRFSAEMPDATLATLKIQPSEPRDSAVYFCASGFPGQGADEQFFGPGTRLTVL.

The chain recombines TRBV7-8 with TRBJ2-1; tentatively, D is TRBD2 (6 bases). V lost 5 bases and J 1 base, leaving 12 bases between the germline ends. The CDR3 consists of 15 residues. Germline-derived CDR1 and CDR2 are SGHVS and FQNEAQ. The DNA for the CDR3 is TGTGCCAGCAGCCCGGGGGTGGGATCCTACAATGAGCAGTTCTTC. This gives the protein CASSPGVGSYNEQFF. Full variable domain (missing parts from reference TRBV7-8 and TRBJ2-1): GAGVSQSPRYKVAKRGQDVALRCDPISGHVSLFWYQQALGQGPEFLTYFQNEAQLDKSGLPSDRFFAERPEGSVSTLKIQRTQQEDSAVYLCASSPGVGSYNEQFFGPGTRLTVL.